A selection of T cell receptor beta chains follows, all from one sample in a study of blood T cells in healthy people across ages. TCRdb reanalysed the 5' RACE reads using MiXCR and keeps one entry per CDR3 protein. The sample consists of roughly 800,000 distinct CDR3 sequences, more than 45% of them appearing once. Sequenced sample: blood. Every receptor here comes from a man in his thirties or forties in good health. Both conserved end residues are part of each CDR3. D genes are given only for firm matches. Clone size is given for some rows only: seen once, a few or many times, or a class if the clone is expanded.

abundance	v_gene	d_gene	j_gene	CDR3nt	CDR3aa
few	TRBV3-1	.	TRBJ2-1	TGTGCCAGCAGCCCGTGGGACGGCTCCTACAATGAGCAGTTCTTC	CASSPWDGSYNEQFF
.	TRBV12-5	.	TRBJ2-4	TGTGCTAGTGGGGGGGGACGGGAAAACATTCAGTACTTC	CASGGGRENIQYF
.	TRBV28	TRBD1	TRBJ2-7	TGTGCCAGCAGTCCCAGACAGGGGGTTTTATACGAGCAGTACTTC	CASSPRQGVLYEQYF
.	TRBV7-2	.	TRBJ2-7	TGTGCCAGCAGCTTAGACTTTAGCGAGCAGTACTTC	CASSLDFSEQYF
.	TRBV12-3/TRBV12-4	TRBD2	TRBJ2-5	TGTGCCAGCAGTTTCGGGACTACAAAAGAGACCCAGTACTTC	CASSFGTTKETQYF
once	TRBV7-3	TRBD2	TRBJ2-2	TGTGCCAGCAGTCCCGGACTAGCGACCGGGGAGCTGTTTTTT	CASSPGLATGELFF
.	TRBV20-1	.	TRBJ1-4	TGCAGTGCTAGACAACCGCCCAGTAATGAAAAACTGTTTTTT	CSARQPPSNEKLFF
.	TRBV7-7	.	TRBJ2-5	TGTGCCAGCAGCTTACGAGACGAGGAGACCCAGTACTTC	CASSLRDEETQYF
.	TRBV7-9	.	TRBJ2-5	TGTGCCAGCAGCGCGATGGGACTCGGGGGTGAGCAGTACTTC	CASSAMGLGGEQYF
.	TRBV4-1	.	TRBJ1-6	TGCGCCAGCAGCCGATGGACGGGGTATCCACCCCTCCACTTT	CASSRWTGYPPLHF
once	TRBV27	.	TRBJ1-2	TGTGCCAGCAGAGACGGCCCCTATGGCTACACCTTC	CASRDGPYGYTF
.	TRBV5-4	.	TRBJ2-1	TGTGCCAGCACCCAAGACTTCGACAATGAGCAGTTCTTC	CASTQDFDNEQFF
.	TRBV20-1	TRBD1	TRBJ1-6	TGCAGTGCTAGATCAGTAGACAGGGGAAATTCACCCCTCCACTTT	CSARSVDRGNSPLHF
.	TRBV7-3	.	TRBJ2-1	TGTGCCAGCAGCATTGGACCGGAAGGGATCAATGAGCAGTTCTTC	CASSIGPEGINEQFF
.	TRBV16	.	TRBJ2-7	TGTGCCAGCAGCCAAAGTCTCTACGAGCAGTATTTC	CASSQSLYEQYF
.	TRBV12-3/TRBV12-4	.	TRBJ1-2	TGTGCCAGCAGTATCGACGGGGGATATGGCTACACCTTC	CASSIDGGYGYTF
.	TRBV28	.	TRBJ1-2	TGTGCCGGCAGAGCGGGAAGCGACTATGGCTACACCTTC	CAGRAGSDYGYTF
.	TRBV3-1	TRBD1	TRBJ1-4	TGTGCCAGCAGCCCGGGACAGATGAATGAAAAACTGTTTTTT	CASSPGQMNEKLFF
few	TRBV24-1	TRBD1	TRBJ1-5	TGTGCCACCAGTGACGTGGGGGGACAGAATCAGCCCCAGCATTTT	CATSDVGGQNQPQHF
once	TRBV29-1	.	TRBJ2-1	TGCAGCGTCGAAGACATGTACAATGAGCAGTTCTTC	CSVEDMYNEQFF
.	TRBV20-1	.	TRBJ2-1	TGCAGCCTATACGGCGGGACTCGACGGTATGAGCAGTTCTTC	CSLYGGTRRYEQFF
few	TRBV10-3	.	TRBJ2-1	TGTGCCATCAGTGAGGGGCGGACCCGCTACAATGAGCAGTTCTTC	CAISEGRTRYNEQFF
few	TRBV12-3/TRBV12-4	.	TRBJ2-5	TGTGCCAGCAGTTCCGACGAGTGGGAGACCCAGTACTTC	CASSSDEWETQYF
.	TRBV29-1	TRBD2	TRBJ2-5	TGCAGCGTTTCGTTTGGACTAGCTGGACAGACCCAGTACTTC	CSVSFGLAGQTQYF
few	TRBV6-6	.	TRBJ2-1	TGTGCCAGCAGCCCCCGGTCCCCCAGGGAGTTCTTC	CASSPRSPREFF
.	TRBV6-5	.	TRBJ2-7	TGTGCCAGCAGTTCCCCCCAGTACGAGCAGTACTTC	CASSSPQYEQYF
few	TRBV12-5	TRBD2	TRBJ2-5	TGTGCTAGTGGTTTGGTACAAGGACTAGCGGGGAGCCAAGAGACCCAGTACTTC	CASGLVQGLAGSQETQYF
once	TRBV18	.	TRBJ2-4	TGTGCCAGCTCACTCGGACTATCGGGGAACATTCAGTACTTC	CASSLGLSGNIQYF
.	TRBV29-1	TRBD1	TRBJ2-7	TGCAGCTTTCTGGGGGACAGCTACGAGCAGTACTTC	CSFLGDSYEQYF
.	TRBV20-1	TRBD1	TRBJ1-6	TGCAGTGCGAGACGGACAGGGGGGAACAATTCACCCCTCCACTTT	CSARRTGGNNSPLHF
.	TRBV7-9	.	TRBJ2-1	TGTGCCAGCAGCTTAGAGCTTCGTGACCCACGACAGTTCTTC	CASSLELRDPRQFF
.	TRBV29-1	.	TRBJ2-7	TGCAGCGCCTCAAGCCTTACGAAGGCCTCCTACGAGCAGTACTTC	CSASSLTKASYEQYF
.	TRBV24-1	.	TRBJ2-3	TGTGCCACCAGTGATTTTATATATACACAGTATTTT	CATSDFIYTQYF
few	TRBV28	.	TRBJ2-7	TGTGCCAGCAGTACGACGACCTACGAGCAGTACTTC	CASSTTTYEQYF
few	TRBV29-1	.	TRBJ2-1	TGCAGCGTGCACACAACAGGGGAGGTTTACAATGAGCAGTTCTTC	CSVHTTGEVYNEQFF
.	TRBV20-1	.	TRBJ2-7	TGCAGTGCTAACGGGCGCAACTACGAGCAGTACTTC	CSANGRNYEQYF
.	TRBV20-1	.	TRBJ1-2	TGCAGTGCCTGGCGAGACGAGCAATCGGAGGATGGCTACACCTTC	CSAWRDEQSEDGYTF
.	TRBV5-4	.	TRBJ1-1	TGTGCCAGCAGCTGGGGACAATCGAACACTGAAGCTTTCTTT	CASSWGQSNTEAFF
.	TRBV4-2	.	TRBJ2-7	TGTGCCAGCAGCCAAGGGGGGTACAGCTACGAGCAGTACTTC	CASSQGGYSYEQYF
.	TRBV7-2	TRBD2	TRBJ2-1	TGTGCCAGCAGCTTAGTCTGGGTGCGGCGGGGGGCCTCAGTAAATGAGCAGTTCTTC	CASSLVWVRRGASVNEQFF